These 2 T cell receptor beta chains originate from one sample sequenced in a study of cytomegalovirus exposure and HLA in healthy donors. PCR primers comprised 60 Vbeta and 13 Jbeta primers. Generated by immunoSEQ multiplex PCR, the TCRdb table keeps only in-frame clones and is missing some. The sample lists 110,000 or so clones; around 76% were seen once. Sequencing input: PBMCs. The source of these receptors is a man aged 50-59 years in good health and CMV-seropositive.

The rearrangement links TRBV14 to TRBJ1-2; D gene uncertain. Trimming stripped 0 bases from V and 8 bases from J, with 13 bases between. The germline V gene encodes CDR1 SGHDN and CDR2 FVKESK. The length of the CDR3 is 14 residues. This CDR3 reads CASSQDQTGGGYTF. The CDR3 DNA is TGTGCCAGCAGCCAAGATCAGACTGGCGGGGGCTACACCTTC.

This clone was recorded only once. The genes are TRBV5-1 and TRBJ1-1, with D possibly matching TRBD1 (6 bases). There are 16 residues in the CDR3. The germline V and J ends were trimmed by 2 bases and 0 bases, with 14 bases remaining between them. Germline V CDR1 and CDR2: SGHRS, YFSETQ. The CDR3 DNA is TGCGCCAGCAGCTTACAGGGCAGGGTCATGAACACTGAAGCTTTCTTT. This sequence encodes CASSLQGRVMNTEAFF.